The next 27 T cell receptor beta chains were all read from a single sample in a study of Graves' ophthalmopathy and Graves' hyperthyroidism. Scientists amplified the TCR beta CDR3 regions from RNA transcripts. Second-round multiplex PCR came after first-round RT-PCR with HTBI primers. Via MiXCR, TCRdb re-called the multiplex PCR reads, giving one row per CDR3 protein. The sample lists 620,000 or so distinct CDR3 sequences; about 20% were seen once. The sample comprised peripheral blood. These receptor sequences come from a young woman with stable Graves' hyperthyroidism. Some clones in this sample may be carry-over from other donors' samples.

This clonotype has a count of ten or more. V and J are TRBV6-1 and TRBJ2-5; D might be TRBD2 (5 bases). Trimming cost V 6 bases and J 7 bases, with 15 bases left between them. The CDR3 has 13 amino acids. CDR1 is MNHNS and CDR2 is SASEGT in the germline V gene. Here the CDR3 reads CASSKDWGRTQYF. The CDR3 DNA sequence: TGTGCCAGCAGCAAGGACTGGGGTCGGACCCAGTACTTC.

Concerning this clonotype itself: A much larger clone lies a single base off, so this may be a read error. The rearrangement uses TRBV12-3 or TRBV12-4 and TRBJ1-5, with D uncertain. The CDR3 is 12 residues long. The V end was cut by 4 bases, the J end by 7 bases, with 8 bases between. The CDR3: CASSSDGQPQHF. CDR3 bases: TGTGCCAGCAGTTCCGACGGGCAGCCCCAGCATTTT.

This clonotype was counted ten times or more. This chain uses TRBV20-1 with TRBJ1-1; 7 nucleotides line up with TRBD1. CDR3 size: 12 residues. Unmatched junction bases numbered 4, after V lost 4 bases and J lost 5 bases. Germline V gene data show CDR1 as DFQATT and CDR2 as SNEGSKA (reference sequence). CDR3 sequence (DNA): TGCAGTGCTAAAGACAGGGAAACTGAAGCTTTCTTT. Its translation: CSAKDRETEAFF.

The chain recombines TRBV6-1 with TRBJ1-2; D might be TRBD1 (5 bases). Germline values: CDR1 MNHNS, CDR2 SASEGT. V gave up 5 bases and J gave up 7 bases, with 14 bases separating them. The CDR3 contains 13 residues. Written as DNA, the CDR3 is TGTGCCAGCAGTCGACAGCCTCGGGGTGGCTACACCTTC. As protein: CASSRQPRGGYTF.

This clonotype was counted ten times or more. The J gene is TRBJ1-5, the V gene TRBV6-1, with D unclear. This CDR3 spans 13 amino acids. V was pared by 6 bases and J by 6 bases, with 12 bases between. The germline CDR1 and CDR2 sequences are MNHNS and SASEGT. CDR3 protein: CASSSRYIQPQHF. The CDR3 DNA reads TGTGCCAGCAGCTCACGTTATATTCAGCCCCAGCATTTT.

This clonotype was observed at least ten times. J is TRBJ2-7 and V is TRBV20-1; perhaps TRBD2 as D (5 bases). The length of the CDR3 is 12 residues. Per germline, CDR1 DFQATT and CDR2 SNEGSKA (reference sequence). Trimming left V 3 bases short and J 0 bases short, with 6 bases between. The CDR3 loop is CSASGDSYEQYF. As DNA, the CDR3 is TGCAGTGCTAGCGGGGACTCCTACGAGCAGTACTTC.

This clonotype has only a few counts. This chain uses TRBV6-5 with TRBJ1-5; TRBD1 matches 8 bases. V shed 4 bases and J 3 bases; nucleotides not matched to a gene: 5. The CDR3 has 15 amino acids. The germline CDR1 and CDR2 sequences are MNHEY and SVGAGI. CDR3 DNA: TGTGCCAGCAGTTTAACAGGGGGGGACAATCAGCCCCAGCATTTT. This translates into CASSLTGGDNQPQHF.

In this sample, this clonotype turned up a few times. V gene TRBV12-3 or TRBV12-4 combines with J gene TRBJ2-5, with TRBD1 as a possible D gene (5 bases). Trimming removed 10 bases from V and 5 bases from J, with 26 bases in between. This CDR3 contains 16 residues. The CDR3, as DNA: TGTGCCACCTCCCCCTGGCGACGAGCAGGGTTGGAGACCCAGTACTTC. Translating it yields CATSPWRRAGLETQYF.

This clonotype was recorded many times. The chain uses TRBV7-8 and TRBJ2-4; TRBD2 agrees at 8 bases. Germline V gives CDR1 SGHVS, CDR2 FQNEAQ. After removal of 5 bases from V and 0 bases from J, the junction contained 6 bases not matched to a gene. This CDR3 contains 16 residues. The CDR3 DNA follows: TGTGCCAGCAGCGCAACTAGCGGCCTAGCCAAAAACATTCAGTACTTC. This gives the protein CASSATSGLAKNIQYF.

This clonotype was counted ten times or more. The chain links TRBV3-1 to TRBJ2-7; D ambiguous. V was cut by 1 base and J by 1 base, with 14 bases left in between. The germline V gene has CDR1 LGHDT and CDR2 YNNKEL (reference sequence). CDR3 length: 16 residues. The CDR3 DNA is TGTGCCAGCAGCCAAGGGTCGATAATTCGATCCTACGAGCAGTACTTC. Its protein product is CASSQGSIIRSYEQYF.

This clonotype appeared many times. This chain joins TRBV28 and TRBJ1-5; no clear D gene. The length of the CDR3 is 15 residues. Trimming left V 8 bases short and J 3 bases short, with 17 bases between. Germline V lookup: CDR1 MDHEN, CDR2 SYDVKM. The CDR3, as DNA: TGTGCCAGCGTACGGGTCGCGACCAACAATCAGCCCCAGCATTTT. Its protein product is CASVRVATNNQPQHF. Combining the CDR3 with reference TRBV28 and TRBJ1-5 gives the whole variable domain DVKVTQSSRYLVKRTGEKVFLECVQDMDHENMFWYRQDPGLGLRLIYFSYDVKMKEKGDIPEGYSVSREKKERFSLILESASTNQTSMYLCASVRVATNNQPQHFGDGTRLSIL.

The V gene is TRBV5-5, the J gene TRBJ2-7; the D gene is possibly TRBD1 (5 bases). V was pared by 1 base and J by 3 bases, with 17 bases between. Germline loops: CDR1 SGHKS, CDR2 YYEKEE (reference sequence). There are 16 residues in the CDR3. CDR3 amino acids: CASSLYGPGKGYEQYF. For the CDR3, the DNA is TGTGCCAGCAGCTTGTATGGCCCAGGGAAGGGCTACGAGCAGTACTTC.

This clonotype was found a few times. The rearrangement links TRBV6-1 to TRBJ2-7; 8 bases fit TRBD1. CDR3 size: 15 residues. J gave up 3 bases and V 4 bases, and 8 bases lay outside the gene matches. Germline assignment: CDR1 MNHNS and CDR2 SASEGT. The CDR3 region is CASSVSPGQVYEQYF. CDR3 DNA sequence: TGTGCCAGCAGTGTGTCCCCGGGACAGGTCTACGAGCAGTACTTC.

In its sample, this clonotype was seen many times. The CDR3 region has the DNA TGTGCCTGGAGCGAATTAAACTACTATGGCTACACCTTC. Translation: CAWSELNYYGYTF. This chain joins TRBV30 and TRBJ1-2; no clear D. The CDR3 has 13 amino acids. Trimming cost V 3 bases and J 3 bases, with 11 bases left between them. In germline, CDR1 is GTSNPN, CDR2 SVGIG (reference sequence).

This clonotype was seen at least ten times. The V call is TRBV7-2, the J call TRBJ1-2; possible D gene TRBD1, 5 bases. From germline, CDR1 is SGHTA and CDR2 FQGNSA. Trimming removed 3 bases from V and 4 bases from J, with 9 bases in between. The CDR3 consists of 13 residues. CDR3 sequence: CASSFNGAYGYTF. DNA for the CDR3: TGTGCCAGCAGCTTTAATGGGGCCTATGGCTACACCTTC.

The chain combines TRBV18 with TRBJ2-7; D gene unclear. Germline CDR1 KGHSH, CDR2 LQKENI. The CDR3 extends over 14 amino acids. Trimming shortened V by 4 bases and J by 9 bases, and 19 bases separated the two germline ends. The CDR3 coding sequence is TGTGCCAGCTCACGGACCCACACCGACGATGGGCAGTACTTC. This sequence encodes CASSRTHTDDGQYF. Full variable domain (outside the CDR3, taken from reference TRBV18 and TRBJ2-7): NAGVMQNPRHLVRRRGQEARLRCSPMKGHSHVYWYRQLPEEGLKFMVYLQKENIIDESGMPKERFSAEFPKEGPSILRIQQVVRGDSAAYFCASSRTHTDDGQYFGPGTRLTVT.

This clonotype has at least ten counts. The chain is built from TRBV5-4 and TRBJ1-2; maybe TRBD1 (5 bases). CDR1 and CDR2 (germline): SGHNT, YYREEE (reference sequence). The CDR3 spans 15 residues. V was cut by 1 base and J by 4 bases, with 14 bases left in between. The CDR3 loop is CASSLLGEVFYGYTF. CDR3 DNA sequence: TGTGCCAGCAGCTTGTTGGGGGAAGTGTTCTATGGCTACACCTTC.

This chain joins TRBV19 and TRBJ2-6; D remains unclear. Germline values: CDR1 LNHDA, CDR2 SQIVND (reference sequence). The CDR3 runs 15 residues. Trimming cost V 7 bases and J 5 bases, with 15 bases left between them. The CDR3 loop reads CASTGGMVWANVLTF. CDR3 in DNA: TGTGCCAGTACGGGCGGAATGGTCTGGGCCAACGTCCTGACTTTC.

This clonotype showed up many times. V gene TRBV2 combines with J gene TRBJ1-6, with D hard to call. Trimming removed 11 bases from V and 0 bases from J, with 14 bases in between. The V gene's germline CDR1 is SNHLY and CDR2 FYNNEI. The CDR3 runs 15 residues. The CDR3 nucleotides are TGTGCCGGTCGGACGGAGAGCTCCTATAATTCACCCCTCCACTTT. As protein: CAGRTESSYNSPLHF.

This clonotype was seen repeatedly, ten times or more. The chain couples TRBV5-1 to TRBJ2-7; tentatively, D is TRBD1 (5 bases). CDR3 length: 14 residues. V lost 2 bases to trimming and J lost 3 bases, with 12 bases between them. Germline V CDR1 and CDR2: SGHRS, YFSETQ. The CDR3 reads CASSFRGQNYEQYF. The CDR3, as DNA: TGCGCCAGCAGCTTCCGCGGACAAAACTACGAGCAGTACTTC.

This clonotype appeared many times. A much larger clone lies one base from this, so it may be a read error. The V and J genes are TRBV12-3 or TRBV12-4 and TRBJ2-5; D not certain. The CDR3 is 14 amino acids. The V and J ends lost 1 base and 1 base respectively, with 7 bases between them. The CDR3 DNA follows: TGTGCCAGCAGTTTAGGACGGTGCCAAGAGACCCAGTACTTC. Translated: CASSLGRCQETQYF.

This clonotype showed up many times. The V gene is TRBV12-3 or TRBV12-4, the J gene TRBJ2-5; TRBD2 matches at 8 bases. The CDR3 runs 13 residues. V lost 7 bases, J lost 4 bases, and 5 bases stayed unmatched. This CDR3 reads CASTLAGGETQYF. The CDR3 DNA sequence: TGTGCCAGCACTTTGGCGGGGGGAGAGACCCAGTACTTC.

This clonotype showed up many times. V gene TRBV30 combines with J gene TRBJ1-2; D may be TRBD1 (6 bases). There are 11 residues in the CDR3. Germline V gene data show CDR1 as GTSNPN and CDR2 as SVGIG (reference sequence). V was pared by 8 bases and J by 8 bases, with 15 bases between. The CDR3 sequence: CAVNRAGGYTF. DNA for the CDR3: TGTGCCGTTAACAGGGCTGGAGGCTACACCTTC. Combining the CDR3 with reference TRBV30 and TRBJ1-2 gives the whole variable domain SQTIHQWPATLVQPVGSPLSLECTVEGTSNPNLYWYRQAAGRGLQLLFYSVGIGQISSEVPQNLSASRPQDRQFILSSKKLLLSDSGFYLCAVNRAGGYTFGSGTRLTVV.

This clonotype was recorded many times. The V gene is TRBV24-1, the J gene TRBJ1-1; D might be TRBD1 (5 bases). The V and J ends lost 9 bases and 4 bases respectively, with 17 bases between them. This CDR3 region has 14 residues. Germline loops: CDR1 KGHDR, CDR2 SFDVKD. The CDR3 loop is CATRGPGFSTEAFF. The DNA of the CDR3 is TGTGCCACCCGAGGGCCAGGGTTCAGCACTGAAGCTTTCTTT.

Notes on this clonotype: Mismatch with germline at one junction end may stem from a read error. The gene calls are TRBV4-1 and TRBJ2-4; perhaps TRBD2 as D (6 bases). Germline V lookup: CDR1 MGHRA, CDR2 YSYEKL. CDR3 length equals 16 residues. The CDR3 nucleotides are TGCGCCAGCAGCCACCTCGGGGGAGGCGCCAAAAACATTAAGTACTTC. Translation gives CASSHLGGGAKNIKYF.

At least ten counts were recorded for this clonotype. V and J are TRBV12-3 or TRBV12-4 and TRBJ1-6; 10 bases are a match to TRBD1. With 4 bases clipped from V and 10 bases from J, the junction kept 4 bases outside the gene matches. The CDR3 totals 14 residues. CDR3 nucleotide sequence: TGTGCCAGCAGTTCGACAGGGGGCCGGTCACCCCTCCACTTT. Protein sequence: CASSSTGGRSPLHF.

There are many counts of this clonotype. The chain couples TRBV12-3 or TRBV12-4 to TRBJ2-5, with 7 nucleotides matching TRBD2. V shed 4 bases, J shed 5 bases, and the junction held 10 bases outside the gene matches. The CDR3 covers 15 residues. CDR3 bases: TGTGCCAGCAGTTCCCTAGCGGTCACGAGTGAGACCCAGTACTTC. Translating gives CASSSLAVTSETQYF.